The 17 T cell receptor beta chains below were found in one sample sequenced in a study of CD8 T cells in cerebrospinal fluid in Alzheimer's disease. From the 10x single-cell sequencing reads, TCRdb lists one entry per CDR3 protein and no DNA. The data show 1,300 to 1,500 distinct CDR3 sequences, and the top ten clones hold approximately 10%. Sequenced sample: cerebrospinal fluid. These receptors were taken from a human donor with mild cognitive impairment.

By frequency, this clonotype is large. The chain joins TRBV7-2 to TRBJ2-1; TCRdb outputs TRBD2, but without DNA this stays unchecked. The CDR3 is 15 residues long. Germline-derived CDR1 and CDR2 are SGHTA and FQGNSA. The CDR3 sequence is CASIKTSGGYNEQFF.

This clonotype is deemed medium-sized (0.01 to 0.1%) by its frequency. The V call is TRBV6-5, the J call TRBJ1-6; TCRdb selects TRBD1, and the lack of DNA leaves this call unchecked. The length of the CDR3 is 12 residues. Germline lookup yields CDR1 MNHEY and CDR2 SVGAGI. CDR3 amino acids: CASSKQGAPLHF.

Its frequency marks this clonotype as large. CDR3 region: CASSLAATWEGYTF. The chain carries TRBV11-2 and TRBJ1-2. CDR3 length: 14 residues. Germline V gene data show CDR1 as SGHAT and CDR2 as FQNNGV.

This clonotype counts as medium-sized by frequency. CDR3: CASSLEPPRTSGGFDTQYF. The genes are TRBV7-6 and TRBJ2-3; TCRdb's D call, TRBD2, is unchecked because there is no DNA. The CDR3 sequence is 19 residues long. CDR1 and CDR2 (germline): SGHVS, FNYEAQ.

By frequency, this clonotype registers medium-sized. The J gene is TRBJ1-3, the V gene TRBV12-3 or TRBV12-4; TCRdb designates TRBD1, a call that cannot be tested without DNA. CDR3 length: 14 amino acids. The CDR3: CASKVPRERNTIYF.

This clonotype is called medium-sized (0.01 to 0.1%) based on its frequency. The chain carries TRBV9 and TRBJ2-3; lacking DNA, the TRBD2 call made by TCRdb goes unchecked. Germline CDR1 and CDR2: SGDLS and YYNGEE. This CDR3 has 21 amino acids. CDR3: CASSVDETADGLAGGTDTQYF.

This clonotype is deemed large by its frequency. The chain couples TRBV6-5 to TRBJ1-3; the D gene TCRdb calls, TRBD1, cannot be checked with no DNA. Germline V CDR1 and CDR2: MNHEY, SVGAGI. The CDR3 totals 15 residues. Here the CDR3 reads CASSPDRYSGNTIYF.

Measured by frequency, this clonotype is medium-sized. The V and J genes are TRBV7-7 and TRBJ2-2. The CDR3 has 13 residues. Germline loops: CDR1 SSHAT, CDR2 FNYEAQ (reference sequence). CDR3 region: CASSLKPAGELFF.

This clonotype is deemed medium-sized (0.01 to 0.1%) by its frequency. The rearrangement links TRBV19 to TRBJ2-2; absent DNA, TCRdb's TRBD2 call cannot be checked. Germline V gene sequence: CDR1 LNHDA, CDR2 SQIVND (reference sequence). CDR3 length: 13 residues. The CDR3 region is CASTPRVTGELFF.

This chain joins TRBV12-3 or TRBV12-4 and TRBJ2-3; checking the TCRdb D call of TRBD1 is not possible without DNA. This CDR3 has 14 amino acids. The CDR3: CASSPDRVTDTQYF.

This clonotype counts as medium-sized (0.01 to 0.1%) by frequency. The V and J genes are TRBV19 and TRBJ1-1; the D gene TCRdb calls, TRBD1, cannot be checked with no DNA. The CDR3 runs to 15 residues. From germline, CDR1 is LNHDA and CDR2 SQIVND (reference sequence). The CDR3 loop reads CASTPGQLMNTEAFF.

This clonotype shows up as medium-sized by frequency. Here the CDR3 reads CASRAQSAREDF. The chain couples TRBV2 to TRBJ2-5; the D call of TRBD1 rests on TCRdb alone, since no DNA is present to check it. CDR1 SNHLY and CDR2 FYNNEI come from the germline V gene. The CDR3 runs to 12 residues.

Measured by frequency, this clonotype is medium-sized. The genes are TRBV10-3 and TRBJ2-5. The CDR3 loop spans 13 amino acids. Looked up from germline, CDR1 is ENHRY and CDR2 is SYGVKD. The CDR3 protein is CATSTQKQETQYF.

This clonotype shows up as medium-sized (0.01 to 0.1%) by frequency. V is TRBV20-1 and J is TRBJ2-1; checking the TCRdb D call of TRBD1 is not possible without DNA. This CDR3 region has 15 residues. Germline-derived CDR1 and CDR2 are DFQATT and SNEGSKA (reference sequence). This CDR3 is CSARVEGGIYNEQFF.

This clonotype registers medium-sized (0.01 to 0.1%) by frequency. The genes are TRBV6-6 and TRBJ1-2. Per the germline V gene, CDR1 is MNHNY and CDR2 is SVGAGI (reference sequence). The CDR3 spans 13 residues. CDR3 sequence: CASSYVDSTGYTF.

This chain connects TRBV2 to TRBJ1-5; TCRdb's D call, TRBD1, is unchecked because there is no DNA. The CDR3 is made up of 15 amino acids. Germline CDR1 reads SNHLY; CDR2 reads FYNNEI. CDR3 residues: CASGTGSASNQPQHF.

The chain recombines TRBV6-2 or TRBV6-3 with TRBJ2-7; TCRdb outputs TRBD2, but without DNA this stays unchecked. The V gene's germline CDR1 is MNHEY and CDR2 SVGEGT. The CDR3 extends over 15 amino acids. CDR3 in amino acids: CASSYRIAGPYEQYF.